These 4 T cell receptor beta chains were sequenced from one sample in a study of blood T cell repertoires in COVID-19. Data came from immunoSEQ multiplex PCR; TCRdb stores just in-frame clones and leaves some out. Of 300,000 to 500,000 clones listed, approximately 88% were seen once; the top ten hold 0.95% to 1%. The sample was PBMCs or T cells enriched from blood (not recorded which). Every receptor here comes from a woman between 25 and 40 years old with acute COVID-19.

The gene calls are TRBV7-9 and TRBJ1-5; D is perhaps TRBD1 (6 bases). CDR1 SEHNR and CDR2 FQNEAQ come from the germline V gene (reference sequence). Trimming removed 5 bases at V and 4 bases at J, with 15 bases between. The CDR3 totals 15 residues. CDR3 sequence reads: CASSTGTDSNQPQHF. The CDR3 coding sequence is TGTGCCAGCAGCACAGGGACCGACAGTAATCAGCCCCAGCATTTT.

The rearrangement uses TRBV6-1 and TRBJ1-6, with D possibly TRBD1 on 5 matching bases. Between the trimmed V and J ends, which lost 2 bases and 10 bases, there was a span of 15 bases. The CDR3 extends over 15 amino acids. Germline CDR1 is MNHNS and CDR2 is SASEGT. CDR3 nucleotide sequence: TGTGCCAGCAGTGAATTTTTGGGACTAGGATCACCCCTCCACTTT. This codes for CASSEFLGLGSPLHF.

The chain recombines TRBV19 with TRBJ1-4, with TRBD1 matching 9 bases. Germline-derived CDR1 and CDR2 are LNHDA and SQIVND (reference sequence). The CDR3 is made up of 15 amino acids. V dropped 6 bases and J dropped 4; count of bases not matched to a gene: 6. As DNA, the CDR3 is TGTGCCAGTAGAGACAGGGGGGGTTTTAATGAAAAACTGTTTTTT. Its protein product is CASRDRGGFNEKLFF.

This chain links TRBV6-5 with TRBJ1-6; TRBD1 might be the D (5 bases). Trimming took 11 bases from V and 0 from J, leaving 14 bases between them. The CDR3 consists of 15 residues. Germline CDR1 reads MNHEY; CDR2 reads SVGAGI. The CDR3 coding sequence is TGTGCCGGGCAAGACAGTAGCTCCTATAATTCACCCCTCCACTTT. This encodes CAGQDSSSYNSPLHF.